Only a few counts were recorded for the clone carrying this T cell receptor beta chain. Its antigen is still unknown. The data were taken from a study of T-cell reconstitution after alpha-beta-depleted transplantation in children. Overall study results and limits: Most T-cell counts and diversity one year after the transplant came from T cells that were newly produced. Diversity of TCRbeta at day 60 was high in some patients, arising from surviving recipient T cells and thymic progenitors.

This CDR3 has 15 amino acids. The V gene end was trimmed by 3 bases and the J gene end by 5 bases; junction bases not matched to a gene: 6. Germline CDR1 reads SGHRS; CDR2 reads YFSETQ. It was with unique molecular identifiers that the TCRbeta library was prepared. Each CDR3 protein gets one entry after TCRdb re-called the PCR reads with MiXCR. The repertoire holds approximately 630,000 distinct CDR3 sequences, under 15% seen once, with around 0.79% in the top ten. This sequence joins TRBV5-1 and TRBJ2-5; 11 nucleotides line up with TRBD2. This clonotype was obtained from a girl aged 2-10 years with congenital amegakaryocytic thrombocytopenia, due to receive a stem cell transplant. The sequences come from PBMCs, collected before TCRalphabeta/CD19-depleted stem cell transplant. CDR3 in amino acids: CASSWGLAAPETQYF. CDR3 DNA sequence: TGCGCCAGCAGCTGGGGACTAGCGGCTCCCGAGACCCAGTACTTC.